These 32 T cell receptor beta chains were sequenced from one sample in a study of cytomegalovirus exposure and HLA in healthy donors. The PCR used 60 Vbeta and 13 Jbeta primers. TCRdb's table, derived via immunoSEQ multiplex PCR, lists solely in-frame clones and lacks some. The sample lists under 200,000 clones, more than 70% occurring once. Sequencing input: PBMCs. These receptors originate from a woman aged 45-59 years in good health and CMV-seropositive.

The chain employs TRBV4-3 and TRBJ2-7; D might be TRBD1 (5 bases). Trimming removed 0 bases from V and 2 bases from J, with 11 bases in between. CDR1 LGHNA and CDR2 YSLEER come from the germline V gene. CDR3 length: 15 amino acids. Here the CDR3 DNA reads TGCGCCAGCAGCCAAGATTCGGCCAGGGCCTACGAGCAGTACTTC. It specifies CASSQDSARAYEQYF.

The J gene is TRBJ2-1, the V gene TRBV5-4; 11 nucleotides align to TRBD2. The V gene's germline CDR1 is SGHNT and CDR2 YYREEE (reference sequence). V was clipped by 6 bases and J by 7 bases; unmatched bases: 6. The CDR3 length is 14 residues. DNA of the CDR3: TGTGCCAGCACCGGGACTAGCGGACTAAATGAGCAGTTCTTC. It yields the protein CASTGTSGLNEQFF.

This clone was seen only once. V gene TRBV18 combines with J gene TRBJ1-1, with 9 positions matching TRBD1. CDR1 is KGHSH and CDR2 is LQKENI in the germline V gene. V gave up 4 bases and J gave up 0 bases; unmatched junction bases: 6. This CDR3 is 16 amino acids long. In DNA, the CDR3 is TGTGCCAGCTCACACCGGGACAGGGAATTGAACACTGAAGCTTTCTTT. Translating it yields CASSHRDRELNTEAFF.

The chain joins TRBV5-5 to TRBJ2-3, with no clear D. V was pared by 0 bases and J by 2 bases, with 7 bases between. CDR1 and CDR2 from the germline V gene are SGHKS and YYEKEE (reference sequence). The CDR3 loop spans 14 amino acids. CDR3 DNA: TGTGCCAGCAGCTTGGACTTATACACAGATACGCAGTATTTT. It encodes CASSLDLYTDTQYF. The variable domain in full, completed from reference TRBV5-5 and TRBJ2-3, reads DAGVTQSPTHLIKTRGQQVTLRCSPISGHKSVSWYQQVLGQGPQFIFQYYEKEERGRGNFPDRFSARQFPNYSSELNVNALLLGDSALYLCASSLDLYTDTQYFGPGTRLTVL.

Only a few counts were recorded for this clone. This chain joins TRBV7-2 and TRBJ2-5; the match to TRBD2 covers 12 bases. Germline lookup yields CDR1 SGHTA and CDR2 FQGNSA. With V trimmed by 5 bases and J by 2 bases, 6 bases remained unmatched. This CDR3 region has 16 residues. CDR3 sequence: CASSPRLAGAQETQYF. The CDR3 region has the DNA TGTGCCAGCAGCCCGAGACTAGCGGGAGCACAAGAGACCCAGTACTTC.

The chain joins TRBV6-4 to TRBJ2-2, with TRBD2 matching over 10 bases. The J segment lost 3 bases and the V segment lost 3 bases, leaving 4 bases of the junction unmatched. This CDR3 region has 16 residues. The V gene's germline CDR1 is MRHNA and CDR2 SNTAGT. The CDR3: CASSERTSGHTGELFF. In nucleotides, the CDR3 is TGTGCCAGCAGTGAGCGGACTAGCGGACACACCGGGGAGCTGTTTTTT.

This clone has only a few counts. This chain connects TRBV5-1 to TRBJ1-2; 7 bases agree with TRBD1. Looked up from germline, CDR1 is SGHRS and CDR2 is YFSETQ. The length of the CDR3 is 13 residues. The V and J ends lost 4 bases and 4 bases, in that order; junction bases with no gene match: 4. CDR3: CASSPGQSYGYTF. The CDR3 coding sequence is TGCGCCAGCAGCCCGGGACAGAGCTATGGCTACACCTTC.

The V call is TRBV7-6, the J call TRBJ2-7; 11 nucleotides agree with TRBD2. CDR1 and CDR2 from the germline V gene are SGHVS and FNYEAQ. Trimming took 3 bases from V and 5 from J; bases not matched to a gene: 9. The CDR3 covers 16 residues. This CDR3 reads CASSLVIAGGTNEQYF. In DNA, the CDR3 is TGTGCCAGCAGCTTGGTGATAGCGGGGGGGACTAACGAGCAGTACTTC. Together with reference TRBV7-6 and TRBJ2-7, the CDR3 gives the full variable domain: GAGVSQSPRYKVTKRGQDVALRCDPISGHVSLYWYRQALGQGPEFLTYFNYEAQQDKSGLPNDRFSAERPEGSISTLTIQRTEQRDSAMYRCASSLVIAGGTNEQYFGPGTRLTVT.

For the CDR3, the DNA is TGTGCCAGCAGCAAAAATTCTTACCCTCGCACATGGAACACTGAAGCTTTCTTT. Its protein product is CASSKNSYPRTWNTEAFF. This rearrangement joins TRBV21-1 to TRBJ1-1; the D call TRBD1 from the table was never checked on the DNA. TRBV21-1 is deemed a pseudogene. The CDR3 has 18 amino acids.

The rearrangement uses TRBV7-3 and TRBJ2-1, with D perhaps matching TRBD2 (7 bases). V was trimmed by 0 bases and J by 7 bases, leaving 19 bases between them. The germline gives CDR1 SGHTA, CDR2 FQGTGA. CDR3 length: 17 amino acids. CDR3 protein: CASSLTWIGGAGNEQFF. CDR3 nucleotides: TGTGCCAGCAGCTTAACCTGGATTGGGGGGGCGGGGAATGAGCAGTTCTTC.

The chain links TRBV19 to TRBJ2-7, with D possibly being TRBD2 (6 bases). V dropped 8 bases and J dropped 4 bases, with 6 bases sitting between them. The germline gives CDR1 LNHDA, CDR2 SQIVND (reference sequence). The CDR3 has 10 amino acids. The CDR3 here is CASGTYEQYF. In DNA, the CDR3 is TGTGCCAGTGGGACTTACGAGCAGTACTTC.

The rearrangement joins TRBV27 to TRBJ2-3; D is possibly TRBD2 (5 bases). The CDR3 contains 13 residues. Trimming stripped 8 bases from V and 6 bases from J, with 15 bases between. Germline CDR1 and CDR2: MNHEY and SMNVEV (reference sequence). Here the CDR3 reads CASGPSTGDTQYF. The CDR3 DNA reads as TGTGCCAGCGGGCCTAGCACCGGGGATACGCAGTATTTT.

This clone has just a few counts. The rearrangement links TRBV5-4 to TRBJ1-1, with 12 bases aligning to TRBD1. J lost 2 bases, V lost 5 bases, and 10 bases had no gene match. The CDR3 is 17 residues long. Germline V gene data show CDR1 as SGHNT and CDR2 as YYREEE (reference sequence). This chain's CDR3 is CASRGGGTGGRNTEAFF. The CDR3 nucleotides read TGTGCCAGCAGGGGTGGGGGGACAGGGGGCCGAAACACTGAAGCTTTCTTT.

The rearrangement uses TRBV4-1 and TRBJ2-1; the match to TRBD2 covers 9 bases. The CDR3 has 18 residues. Germline loops: CDR1 MGHRA, CDR2 YSYEKL. Losses at the gene ends were 0 bases for V and 5 bases for J; bases not matched to a gene: 11. The CDR3 is CASSQDLVGRGGHNEQFF. In DNA, the CDR3 is TGCGCCAGCAGCCAAGATTTGGTCGGGCGGGGGGGCCACAATGAGCAGTTCTTC.

This clone was counted a single time. J is TRBJ2-2 and V is TRBV11-2; 7 nucleotides match TRBD1. This CDR3 comprises 13 residues. The V gene's germline CDR1 is SGHAT and CDR2 FQNNGV. The ends lost 4 bases at V and 5 bases at J; junction bases unmatched: 1. The CDR3 spells CASSSTGTGELFF. The CDR3 DNA sequence: TGTGCCAGCAGCTCGACAGGGACCGGGGAGCTGTTTTTT.

A single count supports this clone. V usage is TRBV29-1 and J usage is TRBJ1-4; tentatively, D is TRBD1 (5 bases). CDR3 length: 14 amino acids. Trimming removed 4 bases at V and 4 bases at J, with 13 bases between. The germline gives CDR1 SQVTM, CDR2 ANQGSEA. The CDR3: CSVVGGAGNEKLFF. The CDR3 bases are TGCAGCGTTGTCGGGGGAGCTGGTAATGAAAAACTGTTTTTT.

Note on this clone: One junction end disagrees with the germline gene, perhaps due to a read error. The rearrangement uses TRBV27 and TRBJ1-2; D remains ambiguous. This CDR3 contains 14 residues. Germline-derived CDR1 and CDR2 are MNHEY and SMNVEV (reference sequence). The DNA for the CDR3 is TGTGCCAGCAGTTCCCAGGACGCCCGGGGTGGCCACACCTTC. The encoded protein is CASSSQDARGGHTF.

This clone was found once. This chain connects TRBV25-1 to TRBJ1-2, with 7 bases matching TRBD1. V lost 3 bases to trimming and J lost 4 bases; unmatched junction nucleotides: 8. The CDR3 loop spans 15 amino acids. CDR1 is MGHDK and CDR2 is SYGVNS in the germline V gene. Here the CDR3 reads CASSEAGQPIYGYTF. The CDR3 DNA reads as TGTGCCAGCAGTGAGGCGGGACAGCCGATCTATGGCTACACCTTC.

This rearrangement joins TRBV7-2 to TRBJ1-5; D remains ambiguous. The germline V and J ends were trimmed by 3 bases and 4 bases, with 4 bases remaining between them. This CDR3 has 12 residues. Germline-derived CDR1 and CDR2 are SGHTA and FQGNSA. CDR3 loop: CASSFGNQPQHF. CDR3 nucleotides: TGTGCCAGCAGCTTCGGGAATCAGCCCCAGCATTTT.

A few counts support this clone. The V call is TRBV30, the J call TRBJ2-3; 7 bases match TRBD1. CDR1 and CDR2 (germline): GTSNPN, SVGIG (reference sequence). This CDR3 contains 13 residues. V lost 5 bases, J lost 0 bases, and 2 bases stayed unmatched. CDR3 region: CAWEGASTDTQYF. CDR3 coding DNA: TGTGCCTGGGAGGGGGCTAGCACAGATACGCAGTATTTT.

The chain couples TRBV6-6 to TRBJ1-1, with TRBD1 identical over 7 bases. The junction had 4 bases not matched to a gene; V was cut back by 4 bases and J by 2 bases. CDR3 size: 14 residues. Germline V gene sequence: CDR1 MNHNY, CDR2 SVGAGI (reference sequence). The chain's CDR3 is CASSSTGTNTEAFF. The CDR3 DNA is TGTGCCAGCAGTTCGACAGGGACCAACACTGAAGCTTTCTTT.

V usage is TRBV20-1 and J usage is TRBJ1-1; possible D gene TRBD1, 6 bases. The CDR3 extends over 11 amino acids. CDR1 and CDR2 (germline): DFQATT, SNEGSKA (reference sequence). The CDR3 spells CTLHKGRGAFF. For the CDR3, the DNA is TGCACTCTCCACAAGGGCAGGGGAGCTTTCTTT.

The CDR3 spells CASSVVAGVAYNEQFF. The CDR3 nucleotides are TGTGCCAGCAGCGTAGTAGCGGGAGTTGCCTACAATGAGCAGTTCTTC. The chain combines TRBV9 with TRBJ2-1, with TRBD2 matching over 9 bases. With V trimmed by 0 bases and J by 2 bases, 3 bases remained unmatched. In germline, CDR1 is SGDLS, CDR2 YYNGEE. The CDR3 has 16 amino acids.

The V gene is TRBV7-9, the J gene TRBJ2-1, with TRBD2 matching 8 bases. This CDR3 has 16 amino acids. With 3 bases clipped from V and 8 bases from J, the junction kept 12 bases outside the gene matches. Germline CDR1 SEHNR, CDR2 FQNEAQ (reference sequence). CDR3 sequence (DNA): TGTGCCAGCAGCTTTCGAGGCGGGGGGTCATTGGATGAGCAGTTCTTC. Its translation is CASSFRGGGSLDEQFF.

The chain combines TRBV30 with TRBJ2-1; TRBD2 agrees at 13 bases. In germline, CDR1 is GTSNPN, CDR2 SVGIG (reference sequence). V was clipped by 7 bases and J by 7 bases; unmatched bases: 4. This CDR3 contains 13 residues. The CDR3 loop is CASTSGGANEQFF. As DNA, the CDR3 is TGTGCCTCAACTAGCGGGGGGGCGAATGAGCAGTTCTTC.

The chain links TRBV4-2 to TRBJ2-7; the match to TRBD2 covers 8 bases. Germline trimming cut 5 bases from V and 4 bases from J; bases unmatched to any gene: 10. The CDR3 runs to 15 residues. From germline, CDR1 is LGHNA and CDR2 YNFKEQ. In DNA form, the CDR3 reads TGTGCCAGCAGCTCACAGCACGGGAGGGCGTACGAGCAGTACTTC. This encodes CASSSQHGRAYEQYF.

As DNA, the CDR3 is TGTGCCAGTAGTACAGGGACTAGCGGGAGGGCCGGGAAGACCCAGTACTTC. It translates to CASSTGTSGRAGKTQYF. V usage is TRBV19 and J usage is TRBJ2-5; 16 positions agree with TRBD2. Germline assignment: CDR1 LNHDA and CDR2 SQIVND (reference sequence). V shed 4 bases, J shed 6 bases, and the junction held 8 bases outside the gene matches. The CDR3 is made up of 17 amino acids. Full variable domain (missing parts from reference TRBV19 and TRBJ2-5): DGGITQSPKYLFRKEGQNVTLSCEQNLNHDAMYWYRQDPGQGLRLIYYSQIVNDFQKGDIAEGYSVSREKKESFPLTVTSAQKNPTAFYLCASSTGTSGRAGKTQYFGPGTRLLVL.

The rearrangement uses TRBV19 and TRBJ2-5; 10 bases are a match to TRBD2. This CDR3 region has 15 residues. Germline V gene lookup returns CDR1 LNHDA and CDR2 SQIVND (reference sequence). The trim removed 4 bases at V and 5 bases at J, leaving 7 bases unmatched. The CDR3: CASSRQPSGSETQYF. CDR3 sequence (DNA): TGTGCCAGTAGTAGGCAACCTAGCGGGAGTGAGACCCAGTACTTC.

This chain connects TRBV19 to TRBJ2-2; 10 bases fit TRBD1. The germline CDR1 and CDR2 sequences are LNHDA and SQIVND (reference sequence). The CDR3 spans 16 residues. The junction had 11 bases not matched to a gene; V was cut back by 6 bases and J by 7 bases. CDR3 DNA sequence: TGTGCCAGTAGGGGAGACGGGACAGGGGTGAACGGGGAGCTGTTTTTT. Translated, it gives CASRGDGTGVNGELFF. Full variable domain (outside the CDR3, taken from reference TRBV19 and TRBJ2-2): DGGITQSPKYLFRKEGQNVTLSCEQNLNHDAMYWYRQDPGQGLRLIYYSQIVNDFQKGDIAEGYSVSREKKESFPLTVTSAQKNPTAFYLCASRGDGTGVNGELFFGEGSRLTVL.

Only one count was recorded for this clone. The V gene is TRBV9, the J gene TRBJ2-5; 15 bases align to TRBD2. V was clipped by 3 bases and J by 5 bases; unmatched bases: 2. Germline V CDR1 and CDR2: SGDLS, YYNGEE. CDR3 length: 15 residues. CDR3 sequence (DNA): TGTGCCAGCAGCGGGACTAGCGGGGGGGCGGAGACCCAGTACTTC. Translating gives CASSGTSGGAETQYF.

V is TRBV6-1 and J is TRBJ2-7; 11 bases line up with TRBD2. V was clipped by 4 bases and J by 3 bases; unmatched bases: 20. The CDR3 consists of 20 residues. Germline-derived CDR1 and CDR2 are MNHNS and SASEGT. CDR3 in amino acids: CASSGPRDRVASGRYYEQYF. The CDR3 DNA reads as TGTGCCAGCAGTGGGCCCCGGGACAGGGTGGCTAGCGGGAGGTACTACGAGCAGTACTTC.

The chain joins TRBV27 to TRBJ2-7; TRBD1 aligns across 8 bases. V dropped 8 bases and J dropped 2; count of bases not matched to a gene: 8. CDR3 length: 14 amino acids. Germline V gene sequence: CDR1 MNHEY, CDR2 SMNVEV (reference sequence). The CDR3 DNA follows: TGTGCCAGCGGATCGACGACAGGGGCCTACGAGCAGTACTTC. The encoded protein is CASGSTTGAYEQYF.